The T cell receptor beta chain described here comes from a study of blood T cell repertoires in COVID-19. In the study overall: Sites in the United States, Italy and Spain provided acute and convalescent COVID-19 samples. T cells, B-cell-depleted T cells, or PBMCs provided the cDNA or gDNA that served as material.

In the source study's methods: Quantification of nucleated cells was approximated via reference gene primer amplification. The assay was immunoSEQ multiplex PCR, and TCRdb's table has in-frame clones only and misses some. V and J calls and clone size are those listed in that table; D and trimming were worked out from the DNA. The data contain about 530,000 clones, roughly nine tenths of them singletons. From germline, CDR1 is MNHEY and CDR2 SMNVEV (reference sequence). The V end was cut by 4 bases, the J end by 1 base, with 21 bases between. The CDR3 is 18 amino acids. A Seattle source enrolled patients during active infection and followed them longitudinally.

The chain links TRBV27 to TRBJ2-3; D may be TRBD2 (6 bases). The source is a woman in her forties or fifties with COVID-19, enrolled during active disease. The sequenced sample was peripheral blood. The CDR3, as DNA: TGTGCCAGCAGTTCGACAACAAGGGACTTTAGGGGCACAGATACGCAGTATTTT. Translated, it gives CASSSTTRDFRGTDTQYF.